These 24 T cell receptor beta chains originate from one sample sequenced in a study of identical twins. TCRdb used MiXCR to reprocess the 5' RACE reads, holding one entry per CDR3 protein. The sample has under 350,000 distinct CDR3 sequences, roughly 9.7% seen once. These data were likewise used in another study, on yellow fever vaccine responses in identical twins.

Material for sequencing was CD8+ T cells sorted from blood. These receptor sequences come from a woman aged 18-30 years in good health.

The CDR3 here is CSVEVGRTTYEQYF. Written as DNA, the CDR3 is TGCAGCGTTGAAGTCGGACGGACAACCTACGAGCAGTACTTC. The chain employs TRBV29-1 and TRBJ2-7, with TRBD1 as a possible D gene (5 bases). V gave up 1 base and J gave up 2 bases, with 12 bases separating them. CDR1 is SQVTM, CDR2 ANQGSEA, per germline. The CDR3 spans 14 residues.

The chain joins TRBV4-2 to TRBJ2-2; TRBD2 aligns across 10 bases. After removal of 0 bases from V and 4 bases from J, the junction contained 2 bases not matched to a gene. The CDR3 is 16 residues long. Germline loops: CDR1 LGHNA, CDR2 YNFKEQ. The CDR3 nucleotides are TGTGCCAGCAGCCAAGAGGCTAGCGGGGGCACCGGGGAGCTGTTTTTT. This translates into CASSQEASGGTGELFF.

This clonotype has at least ten counts. This sequence joins TRBV7-9 and TRBJ2-1; tentatively, D is TRBD2 (6 bases). The CDR3 is 15 residues long. V was trimmed by 5 bases and J by 5 bases, leaving 16 bases between them. Germline V gives CDR1 SEHNR, CDR2 FQNEAQ (reference sequence). The chain's CDR3 is CASSPTGTFHNEQFF. The CDR3, as DNA: TGTGCCAGCAGCCCGACCGGGACTTTCCACAATGAGCAGTTCTTC.

The genes are TRBV12-3 or TRBV12-4 and TRBJ2-7, with D perhaps matching TRBD1 (5 bases). The CDR3 runs to 14 residues. The V and J ends lost 5 bases and 5 bases respectively, with 16 bases between them. The CDR3: CASSRGHPGNEQYF. The CDR3 bases are TGTGCCAGCAGTCGAGGCCATCCAGGGAACGAGCAGTACTTC.

This sequence joins TRBV2 and TRBJ2-7, with 11 bases aligning to TRBD2. CDR3 length: 15 residues. J lost 3 bases, V lost 3 bases, and 4 bases had no gene match. In germline, CDR1 is SNHLY, CDR2 FYNNEI. The CDR3 DNA reads as TGTGCCAGCAGTGATGGACTAGCGGGCCGCTACGAGCAGTACTTC. It specifies CASSDGLAGRYEQYF.

The gene calls are TRBV7-9 and TRBJ2-7, with D perhaps being TRBD1 or TRBD2 (5 bases each). This CDR3 has 14 amino acids. Germline-derived CDR1 and CDR2 are SEHNR and FQNEAQ (reference sequence). Trimming left V 6 bases short and J 5 bases short, with 17 bases between. CDR3 loop: CASRQTPGTHEQYF. In nucleotides, the CDR3 is TGTGCCAGCAGACAGACCCCTGGGACCCACGAGCAGTACTTC.

The rearrangement uses TRBV20-1 and TRBJ2-7, with D possibly being TRBD1 (5 bases). V was cut by 0 bases and J by 4 bases, with 25 bases left in between. From germline, CDR1 is DFQATT and CDR2 SNEGSKA (reference sequence). The CDR3 has 18 amino acids. In nucleotides, the CDR3 is TGCAGTGCTAGAGACCTCATTACGGAGACAGATTTGGGTTACGAGCAGTACTTC. This codes for CSARDLITETDLGYEQYF.

The CDR3 reads CASSPLAGVYNEQFF. DNA of the CDR3: TGTGCCAGCAGCCCCCTAGCGGGAGTTTACAATGAGCAGTTCTTC. This chain joins TRBV7-2 and TRBJ2-1, with 10 bases aligning to TRBD2. The length of the CDR3 is 15 residues. V trimming: 5 bases; J trimming: 4 bases; junction bases outside the gene matches: 5. Germline values: CDR1 SGHTA, CDR2 FQGNSA.

This chain connects TRBV29-1 to TRBJ2-1, with 7 bases lining up with TRBD2. V was clipped by 5 bases and J by 4 bases; unmatched bases: 8. The CDR3 consists of 14 residues. Germline values: CDR1 SQVTM, CDR2 ANQGSEA. The CDR3 spells CSVRGWEGYNEQFF. The DNA for the CDR3 is TGCAGCGTTCGAGGGTGGGAGGGATACAATGAGCAGTTCTTC.

This clonotype showed up many times. This chain uses TRBV28 with TRBJ1-1, with D perhaps matching TRBD1 (5 bases). V lost 3 bases and J lost 5, with 13 bases in between. The germline V gene encodes CDR1 MDHEN and CDR2 SYDVKM. The CDR3 loop spans 14 amino acids. CDR3 in amino acids: CASSFRLGTTEAFF. As DNA, the CDR3 is TGTGCCAGCAGTTTCAGGCTGGGGACGACTGAAGCTTTCTTT.

This clonotype was picked up many times. V gene TRBV7-6 combines with J gene TRBJ2-7; unclear D gene. The length of the CDR3 is 15 residues. Per germline, CDR1 SGHVS and CDR2 FNYEAQ. V was cut by 5 bases and J by 3 bases, with 17 bases left in between. The CDR3 loop reads CASSPSSYRFYEQYF. In nucleotides, the CDR3 is TGTGCCAGCAGCCCGAGTTCCTATCGATTCTACGAGCAGTACTTC.

This chain joins TRBV3-1 and TRBJ2-3; no firm D call. V shed 2 bases and J shed 0 bases, with 6 bases lying between them. The V gene's germline CDR1 is LGHDT and CDR2 YNNKEL (reference sequence). This CDR3 is 14 amino acids long. CDR3 region: CASSQIESTDTQYF. CDR3 DNA sequence: TGTGCCAGCAGCCAAATAGAGAGCACAGATACGCAGTATTTT.

The chain joins TRBV27 to TRBJ1-1; D gene ambiguous. V lost 4 bases and J 1 base, leaving 7 bases between the germline ends. Germline V gene data show CDR1 as MNHEY and CDR2 as SMNVEV (reference sequence). The CDR3 sequence is 13 residues long. CDR3 coding DNA: TGTGCCAGCAGTTCCCTCCAGAACACTGAAGCTTTCTTT. It translates to CASSSLQNTEAFF.

This clonotype turned up a few times. CDR3 loop: CASSQGQGAFEQYF. Written as DNA, the CDR3 is TGCGCCAGCAGCCAAGGACAGGGGGCGTTCGAGCAGTACTTC. This sequence joins TRBV4-3 and TRBJ2-7; 10 nucleotides agree with TRBD1. The CDR3 runs to 14 residues. Germline CDR1 is LGHNA and CDR2 is YSLEER. J gave up 6 bases and V 1 base, and 3 bases lay outside the gene matches.

This clonotype was seen repeatedly, ten times or more. This chain joins TRBV5-1 and TRBJ2-7, with 9 bases matching TRBD1. Trimming cost V 7 bases and J 6 bases; bases outside gene matches: 8. The V gene's germline CDR1 is SGHRS and CDR2 YFSETQ. The CDR3 sequence is 13 residues long. The CDR3 region is CASHAGTGSEQYF. The DNA for the CDR3 is TGCGCCAGCCATGCCGGGACAGGGAGCGAGCAGTACTTC.

This clonotype has at least ten counts. The chain is built from TRBV29-1 and TRBJ1-1; 8 bases are a match to TRBD1. V lost 1 base to trimming and J lost 9 bases; unmatched junction nucleotides: 4. Germline V gene data show CDR1 as SQVTM and CDR2 as ANQGSEA. The CDR3 totals 12 residues. This CDR3 is CSVEARQGKAFF. CDR3 nucleotides: TGCAGCGTTGAAGCCCGACAGGGGAAAGCTTTCTTT.

This clonotype has only a few counts. The chain carries TRBV20-1 and TRBJ2-1, with 7 positions matching TRBD2. After removal of 2 bases from V and 0 bases from J, the junction contained 7 bases not matched to a gene. The germline CDR1 and CDR2 sequences are DFQATT and SNEGSKA (reference sequence). The CDR3 is 16 amino acids. The CDR3 protein is CSARMFAGVSYNEQFF. The CDR3 bases are TGCAGTGCTAGAATGTTCGCGGGGGTCTCCTACAATGAGCAGTTCTTC.

This clonotype was seen ten or more times. The chain couples TRBV5-5 to TRBJ2-7; TRBD1 agrees at 9 bases. V was clipped by 5 bases and J by 4 bases; unmatched bases: 7. The CDR3 runs 14 residues. The germline gives CDR1 SGHKS, CDR2 YYEKEE (reference sequence). The CDR3: CASRFAGQGYEQYF. In nucleotides, the CDR3 is TGTGCCAGCAGGTTCGCGGGACAGGGATACGAGCAGTACTTC.

This clonotype has a handful of counts. The chain joins TRBV20-1 to TRBJ2-1; tentative D call: TRBD2 (5 bases). CDR1 is DFQATT, CDR2 SNEGSKA, per germline (reference sequence). The CDR3 runs to 13 residues. The V end lost 0 bases, the J end lost 4 bases, and 7 bases lay between the germline ends. The CDR3, as DNA: TGCAGTGCTAGAGAAGCGGAATACAATGAGCAGTTCTTC. Its protein product is CSAREAEYNEQFF.

CDR3 DNA: TGTGCCAGCAGTTATCTGGGGGGGGGCCTTCAGGAGACCCAGTACTTC. Protein sequence: CASSYLGGGLQETQYF. The V gene is TRBV6-5, the J gene TRBJ2-5; possibly TRBD2 for D (7 bases). Germline V gene lookup returns CDR1 MNHEY and CDR2 SVGAGI. The V gene lost 3 bases and the J gene lost 5 bases, with 19 bases spanning the gap. The CDR3 runs to 16 residues.

This clonotype appeared a few times. This rearrangement joins TRBV5-6 to TRBJ2-2; D is unresolved. Trimming stripped 2 bases from V and 4 bases from J, with 9 bases between. Germline loops: CDR1 SGHDT, CDR2 YYEEEE. This CDR3 region has 14 residues. The DNA for the CDR3 is TGTGCCAGCAGCTTATTTGGTTCCACCGGGGAGCTGTTTTTT. It is translated as CASSLFGSTGELFF.

The rearrangement joins TRBV6-2 or TRBV6-3 to TRBJ2-7, with D unclear. The V gene lost 6 bases and the J gene lost 1 base, with 13 bases spanning the gap. Germline V gene data show CDR1 as MNHEY and CDR2 as SVGEGT. This CDR3 is built from 14 residues. In DNA form, the CDR3 reads TGTGCCAGCAGCCGCTCGGTTCTGTCCTACGAGCAGTACTTC. It specifies CASSRSVLSYEQYF.

This clonotype was seen repeatedly, ten times or more. This chain links TRBV10-3 with TRBJ2-7; D tentatively reads TRBD1 or TRBD2 (5 bases each). Germline V gives CDR1 ENHRY, CDR2 SYGVKD. Trimming removed 7 bases at V and 0 bases at J, with 7 bases between. This CDR3 region has 12 residues. The CDR3 nucleotides are TGTGCCATCATGGGGGACTCCTACGAGCAGTACTTC. Translating gives CAIMGDSYEQYF.

This clonotype occurred many times. The rearrangement links TRBV7-9 to TRBJ2-7; a weak D match, TRBD1 (6 bases). The CDR3 is made up of 16 amino acids. Between the trimmed V and J ends, which lost 5 bases and 2 bases, there was a span of 19 bases. Germline CDR1 is SEHNR and CDR2 is FQNEAQ (reference sequence). This CDR3 is CASSGDNRQETYEQYF. CDR3 DNA sequence: TGTGCCAGCAGCGGGGACAACCGACAGGAAACCTACGAGCAGTACTTC.